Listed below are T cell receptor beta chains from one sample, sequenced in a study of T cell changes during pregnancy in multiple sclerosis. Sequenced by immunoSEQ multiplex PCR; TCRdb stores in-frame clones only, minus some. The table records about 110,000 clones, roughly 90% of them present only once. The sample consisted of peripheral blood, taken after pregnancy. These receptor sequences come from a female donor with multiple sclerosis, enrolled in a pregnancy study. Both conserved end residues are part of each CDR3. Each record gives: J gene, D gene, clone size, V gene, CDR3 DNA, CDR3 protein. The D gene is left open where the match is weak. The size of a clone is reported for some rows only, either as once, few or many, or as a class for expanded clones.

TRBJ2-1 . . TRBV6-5 TGTGCCAGCAGTTACACAGAACAAGTTTACAATGAGCAGTTCTTC CASSYTEQVYNEQFF
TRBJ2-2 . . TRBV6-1 TGTGCCAGCAGTGAATTCAGGGCGACCACCGGGGAGCTGTTTTTT CASSEFRATTGELFF
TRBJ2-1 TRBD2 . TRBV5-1 TGCGCCAGCAGCTTGGGAGGCGGGGGGATGGATGAGCAGTTCTTC CASSLGGGGMDEQFF
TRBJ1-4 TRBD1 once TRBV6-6 TGTGCCAGCAGTTACGATACAGGGGGCACTAATGAAAAACTGTTTTTT CASSYDTGGTNEKLFF
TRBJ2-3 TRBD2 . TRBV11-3 TGTGCCAGCAGCTTCGGTGCGGGGGGGTACGATACGCAGTATTTT CASSFGAGGYDTQYF
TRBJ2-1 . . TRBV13 TGTGCCAGCAGCTTCCTAGATGCCGGCTACAATGAGCAGTTCTTC CASSFLDAGYNEQFF
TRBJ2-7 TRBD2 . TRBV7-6 TGTGCCAGCAGCGGGGGACTAGCGGCTTTGTGGGAGCAGTACTTC CASSGGLAALWEQYF
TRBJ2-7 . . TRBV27 TGTGCCAGCAGTTTACTCCAGGGTAACGAGCAGTACTTC CASSLLQGNEQYF
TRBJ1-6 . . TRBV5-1 TGCGCCAGCAGCCAAGAAATGACAGGTAGTTCACCCCTCCACTTT CASSQEMTGSSPLHF
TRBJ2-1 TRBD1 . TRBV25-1 TGTGCCAGCACACCCGGACAGGGGGTAAATGAGCAGTTCTTC CASTPGQGVNEQFF
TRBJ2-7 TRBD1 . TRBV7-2 TGTGCCAGCAGCCCGACAGGGAGCAACGAGCAGTACTTC CASSPTGSNEQYF
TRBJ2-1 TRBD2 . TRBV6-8 TGTGCCAGCAGTTACCCTCTAGCGGGGGGTTACAATGAGCAGTTCTTC CASSYPLAGGYNEQFF
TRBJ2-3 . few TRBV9 TGTGCCAGCAGCGTAGGCGGGAGCACAGATACGCAGTATTTT CASSVGGSTDTQYF
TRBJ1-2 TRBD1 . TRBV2 TGTGCCAGCAGTTCAGACAGGGACGTTAACTATGGCTACACCTTC CASSSDRDVNYGYTF
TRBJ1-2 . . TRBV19 TGTGCCAGTAGTACCCCTAACGCGGGGGGCTACACCTTC CASSTPNAGGYTF
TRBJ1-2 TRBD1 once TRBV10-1 TGCGCCAGCAGTGATACGGGGACAGGATCTGCCTTC CASSDTGTGSAF
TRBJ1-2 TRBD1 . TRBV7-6 TGTGCCAGCAGCTCTTGGGACAGGGAGACGGATGGCTACACCTTC CASSSWDRETDGYTF
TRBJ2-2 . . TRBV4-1 TGCGCCAGCAGCCAAGGGACTACTAACACCGGGGAGCTGTTTTTT CASSQGTTNTGELFF
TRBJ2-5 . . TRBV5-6 TGTGCCAGCAGTTCGTGGGGGAGGCAAACAGAGACCCAGTACTTC CASSSWGRQTETQYF
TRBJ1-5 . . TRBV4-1 TGCGCCAGCAGCCCAAGCGATGGAACTCCGCCCCAGCATTTT CASSPSDGTPPQHF